One T cell receptor (beta chain) is described in this entry. The sample originates from a study of blood T cell repertoires in COVID-19. Study background: Acute and convalescent COVID-19 samples came from the United States, Italy and Spain.

Germline assignment: CDR1 SGDLS and CDR2 YYNGEE. The junction had 7 bases not matched to a gene; V was cut back by 4 bases and J by 6 bases. This CDR3 is built from 15 residues. The assay was immunoSEQ multiplex PCR, and TCRdb's table has in-frame clones only and misses some. This sample has some 80,000 clones, with 82% found just once. This chain uses TRBV9 with TRBJ2-2; 9 nucleotides match TRBD1. Sequences were obtained from peripheral blood. The sequence was collected from an elderly man with acute or convalescent COVID-19. The DNA for the CDR3 is TGTGCCAGCAGCAAGGGACAGGGTTCGGCCGGGGAGCTGTTTTTT. Its translation: CASSKGQGSAGELFF.